The following is a T cell receptor (beta chain) sequence with its context. The antigen remains unidentified. This CDR3 region has 16 residues. CDR1 is MGHRA, CDR2 YSYEKL, per germline. J gave up 2 bases and V 1 base, and 7 bases lay outside the gene matches. This sample was taken from a study of Tregs in tolerant kidney transplant recipients. Produced via immunoSEQ multiplex PCR; TCRdb's table is partial and in-frame only. The table includes nearly 15,000 clones, about four fifths detected once. Study conclusions and caveats: Findings come from small patient numbers and require larger validation. Activated donor B cell expansion appeared to reveal the most relevant donor-specific TCRbeta repertoire.

An overnight rest at 37°C with around 200 IU/ml IL-2 preceded regulatory T cell sorting from thawed PBMCs. This specimen was Tregs from blood, taken before the transplant. The receptor's source is a human donor who received a combined kidney and bone marrow transplant. The chain combines TRBV4-1 with TRBJ1-2; the match to TRBD1 covers 7 bases. CDR3 DNA sequence: TGCGCCAGCAGCCAAGGGGACAGAATGTTCAACTATGGCTACACCTTC. It specifies CASSQGDRMFNYGYTF.